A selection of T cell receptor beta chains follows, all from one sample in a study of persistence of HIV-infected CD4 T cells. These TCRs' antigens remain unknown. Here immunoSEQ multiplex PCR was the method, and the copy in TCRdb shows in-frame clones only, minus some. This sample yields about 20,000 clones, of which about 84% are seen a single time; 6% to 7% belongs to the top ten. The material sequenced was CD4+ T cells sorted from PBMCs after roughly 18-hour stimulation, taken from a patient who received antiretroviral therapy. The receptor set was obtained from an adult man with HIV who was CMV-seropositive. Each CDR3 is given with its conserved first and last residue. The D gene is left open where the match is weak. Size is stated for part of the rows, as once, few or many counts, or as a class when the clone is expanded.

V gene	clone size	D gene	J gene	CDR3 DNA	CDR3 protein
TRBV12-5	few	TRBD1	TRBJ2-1	TGTGCTAGTGGTTCCGGGACAGGGGTTGGAGGGAATGAGCAGTTCTTC	CASGSGTGVGGNEQFF
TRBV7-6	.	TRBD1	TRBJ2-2	TGTGCCAGCAGCTGGGACAGGGGAGACGCCGGGGAGCTGTTTTTT	CASSWDRGDAGELFF
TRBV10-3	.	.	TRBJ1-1	TGTGCCATCAGTGACGGACGAACATTGAACACTGAAGCTTTCTTT	CAISDGRTLNTEAFF
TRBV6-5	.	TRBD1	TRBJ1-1	TGTGCCAGCAGAGAGACAGGGCGAACTGAAGCTTTCTTT	CASRETGRTEAFF
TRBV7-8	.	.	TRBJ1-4	TGTGCCAGCACTCCTTCAACTAATGAAAAACTGTTTTTT	CASTPSTNEKLFF
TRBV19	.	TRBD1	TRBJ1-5	TGTGCCAGTAGTTCACAGGGGGGGAGAAGCAATCAGCCCCAGCATTTT	CASSSQGGRSNQPQHF
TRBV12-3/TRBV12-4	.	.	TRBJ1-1	TGTGCCAGCAGTCGGGGGGGAACTGAAGCTTTCTTT	CASSRGGTEAFF
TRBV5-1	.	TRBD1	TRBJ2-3	TGCGCCAGCAGCCGACAGGGGGCGAGCACAGATACGCAGTATTTT	CASSRQGASTDTQYF
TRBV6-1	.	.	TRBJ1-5	TGTGCCAGCAGTGAAGCGAGGGTGCGGAATCAGCCCCAGCATTTT	CASSEARVRNQPQHF
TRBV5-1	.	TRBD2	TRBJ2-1	TGCGCCAGCAGCCTACAGTCAGCGGGGAGGTACAATGAGCAGTTCTTC	CASSLQSAGRYNEQFF
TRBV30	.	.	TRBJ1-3	TGTGCCTGGAGTGTATCCGGAAACACCATATATTTT	CAWSVSGNTIYF
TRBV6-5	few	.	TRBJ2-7	TGTGCCAGCAGCCTAGAAGTGTTGAACAGCGAGCAGTACTTC	CASSLEVLNSEQYF
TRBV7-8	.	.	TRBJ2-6	TGTGCCAGCACCACTTACGTGGGCCTTGACTCTGGGGCCAACGTCCTGACTTTC	CASTTYVGLDSGANVLTF
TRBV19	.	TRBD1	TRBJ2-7	TGTGCCAGTAGTACAGACAGGGGCTACGAGCAGTACTTC	CASSTDRGYEQYF
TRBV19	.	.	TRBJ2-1	TGTGCCAGTAACCTAAGGGGATTCTACAATGAGCAGTTCTTC	CASNLRGFYNEQFF
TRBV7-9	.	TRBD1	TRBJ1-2	TGTGCCAGCAGCTTAGGGTCTGGGACAGGGGGCGCAGGTGGCTACACCTTC	CASSLGSGTGGAGGYTF
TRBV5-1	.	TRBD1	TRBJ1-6	TGCGCCAGCAGCTCGGGGGACAGAAATTCACCCCTCCACTTT	CASSSGDRNSPLHF
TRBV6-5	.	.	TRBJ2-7	TGTGCCAGCAGTTATCGGCAGCGTTACTACGAGCAGTACTTC	CASSYRQRYYEQYF
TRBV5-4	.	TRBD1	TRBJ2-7	TGTGCCAGCAGCTACCGGGACAGGTACTACGAGCAGTACTTC	CASSYRDRYYEQYF
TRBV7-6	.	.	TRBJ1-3	TGTGCCAGCAGAAGGGACGGCTCTGGAAACACCATATATTTT	CASRRDGSGNTIYF
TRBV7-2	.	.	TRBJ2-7	TGTGCCAGCAGCTCGGGGGGGACAGTTGCCTACGAGCAGTACTTC	CASSSGGTVAYEQYF
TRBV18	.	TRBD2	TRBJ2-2	TGTGCCAGCTCACCCCGGAGGGGCGCGGGGGGCACCGCCGGGGCGAACACCGGGGAGCTGTTTTTT	CASSPRRGAGGTAGANTGELFF
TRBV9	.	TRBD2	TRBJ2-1	TGTGCCAGCAGCGTAGCGCTAGGCCTAGCGGGGAATGAGCAGTTCTTC	CASSVALGLAGNEQFF
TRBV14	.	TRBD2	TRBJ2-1	TGTGCCAGCAGCCAAGAAATACTAGCGGGGGGTCTTTACAATGAGCAGTTCTTC	CASSQEILAGGLYNEQFF
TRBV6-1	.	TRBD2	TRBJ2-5	TGTGCCAGCAGTGAAAGAGGAAGCGGGGGGGCCGGGACCCAGTACTTC	CASSERGSGGAGTQYF
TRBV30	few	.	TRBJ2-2	TGTGCCTGGAGTGTACCGATTTTTGGGGTCACCGGGGAGCTGTTTTTT	CAWSVPIFGVTGELFF
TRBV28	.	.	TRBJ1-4	TGTGCCAGCAGTTTTATTCAAGAAAAACTGTTTTTT	CASSFIQEKLFF